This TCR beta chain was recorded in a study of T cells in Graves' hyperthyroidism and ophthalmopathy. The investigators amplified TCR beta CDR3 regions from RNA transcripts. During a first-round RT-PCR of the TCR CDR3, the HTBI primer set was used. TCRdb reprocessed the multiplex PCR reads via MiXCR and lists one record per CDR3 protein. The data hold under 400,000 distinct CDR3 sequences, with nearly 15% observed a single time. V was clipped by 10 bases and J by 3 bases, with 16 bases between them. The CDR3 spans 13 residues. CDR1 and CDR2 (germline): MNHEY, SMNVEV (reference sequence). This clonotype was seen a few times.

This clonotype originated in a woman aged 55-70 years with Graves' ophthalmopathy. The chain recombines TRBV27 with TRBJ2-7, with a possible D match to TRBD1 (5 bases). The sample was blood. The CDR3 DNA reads TGTGCCACCGCCCTGAAGGGGTTCTACGAGCAGTACTTC. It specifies CATALKGFYEQYF.